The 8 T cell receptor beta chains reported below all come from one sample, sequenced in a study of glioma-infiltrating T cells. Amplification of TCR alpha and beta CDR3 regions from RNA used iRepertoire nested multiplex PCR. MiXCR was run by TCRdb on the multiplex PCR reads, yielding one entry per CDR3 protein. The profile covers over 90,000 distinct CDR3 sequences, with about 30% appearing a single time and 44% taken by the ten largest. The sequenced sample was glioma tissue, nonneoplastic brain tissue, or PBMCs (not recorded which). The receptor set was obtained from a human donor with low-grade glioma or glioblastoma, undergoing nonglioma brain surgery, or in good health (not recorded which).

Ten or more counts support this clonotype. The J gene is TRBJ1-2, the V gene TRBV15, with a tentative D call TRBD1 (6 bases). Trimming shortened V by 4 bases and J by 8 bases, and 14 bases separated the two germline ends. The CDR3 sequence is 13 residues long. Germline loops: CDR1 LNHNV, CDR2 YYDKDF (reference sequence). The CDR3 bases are TGTGCCACCAGCAACTGGGACACTGGGGGCTACACCTTC. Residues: CATSNWDTGGYTF.

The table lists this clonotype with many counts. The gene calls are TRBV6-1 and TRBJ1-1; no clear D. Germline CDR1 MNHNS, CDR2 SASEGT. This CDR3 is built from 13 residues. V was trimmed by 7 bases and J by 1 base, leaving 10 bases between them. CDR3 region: CASKTIGNTEAFF. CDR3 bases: TGTGCCAGCAAAACTATAGGGAACACTGAAGCTTTCTTT.

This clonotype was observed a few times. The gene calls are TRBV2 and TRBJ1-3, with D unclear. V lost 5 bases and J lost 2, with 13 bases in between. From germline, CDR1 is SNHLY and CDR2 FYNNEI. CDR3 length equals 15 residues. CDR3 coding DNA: TGTGCCAGCAGTCCCCGACCCGGCACTGGAAACACCATATATTTT. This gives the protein CASSPRPGTGNTIYF. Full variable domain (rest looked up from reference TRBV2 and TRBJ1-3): EPEVTQTPSHQVTQMGQEVILRCVPISNHLYFYWYRQILGQKVEFLVSFYNNEISEKSEIFDDQFSVERPDGSNFTLKIRSTKLEDSAMYFCASSPRPGTGNTIYFGEGSWLTVV.

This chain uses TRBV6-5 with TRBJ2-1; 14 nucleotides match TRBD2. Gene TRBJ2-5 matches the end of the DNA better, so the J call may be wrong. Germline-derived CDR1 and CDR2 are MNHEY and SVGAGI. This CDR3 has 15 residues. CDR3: CASSSTSGGGETQYF. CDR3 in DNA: TGTGCCAGCAGTTCGACTAGCGGGGGGGGGGAGACCCAGTACTTC.

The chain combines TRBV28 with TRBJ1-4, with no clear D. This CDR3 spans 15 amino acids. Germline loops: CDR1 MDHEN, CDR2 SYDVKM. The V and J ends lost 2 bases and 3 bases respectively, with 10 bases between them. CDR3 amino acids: CASSLNGFPNEKLFF. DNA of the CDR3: TGTGCCAGCAGTTTAAACGGCTTTCCTAATGAAAAACTGTTTTTT.

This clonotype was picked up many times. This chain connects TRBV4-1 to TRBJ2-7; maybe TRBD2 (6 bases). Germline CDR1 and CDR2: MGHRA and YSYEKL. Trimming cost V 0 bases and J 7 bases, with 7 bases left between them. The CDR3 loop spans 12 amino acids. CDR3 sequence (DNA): TGCGCCAGCAGCCAAGATGGGGGGGAGCAGTACTTC. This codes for CASSQDGGEQYF.

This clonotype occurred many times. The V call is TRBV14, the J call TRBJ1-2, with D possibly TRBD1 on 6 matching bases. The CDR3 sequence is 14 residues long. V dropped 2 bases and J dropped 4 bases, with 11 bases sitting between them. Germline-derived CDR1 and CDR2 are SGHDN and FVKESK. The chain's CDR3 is CASSQSTGFYGYTF. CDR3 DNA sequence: TGTGCCAGCAGCCAATCTACAGGGTTCTATGGCTACACCTTC.

Here the CDR3 DNA reads TGCAGCGTCCTGACGGGTACTAACTATGGCTACACCTTC. This sequence encodes CSVLTGTNYGYTF. V is TRBV29-1 and J is TRBJ1-2; D gene unclear. The V gene lost 6 bases and the J gene lost 0 bases, with 11 bases spanning the gap. CDR3 size: 13 residues. Germline CDR1 is SQVTM and CDR2 is ANQGSEA.